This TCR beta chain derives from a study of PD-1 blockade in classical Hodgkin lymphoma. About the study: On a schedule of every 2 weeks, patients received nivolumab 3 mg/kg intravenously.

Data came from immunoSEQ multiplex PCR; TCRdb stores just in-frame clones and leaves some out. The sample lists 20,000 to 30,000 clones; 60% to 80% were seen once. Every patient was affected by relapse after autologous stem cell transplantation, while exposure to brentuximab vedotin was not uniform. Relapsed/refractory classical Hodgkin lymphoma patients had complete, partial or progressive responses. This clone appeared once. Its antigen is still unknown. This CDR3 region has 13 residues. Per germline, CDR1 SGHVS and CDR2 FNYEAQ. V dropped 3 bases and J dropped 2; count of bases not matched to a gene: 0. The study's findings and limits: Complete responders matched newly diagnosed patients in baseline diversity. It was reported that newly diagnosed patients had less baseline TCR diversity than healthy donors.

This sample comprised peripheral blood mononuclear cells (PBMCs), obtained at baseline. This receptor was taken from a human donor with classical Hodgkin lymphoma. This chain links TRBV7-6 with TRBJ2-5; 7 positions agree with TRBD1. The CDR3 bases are TGTGCCAGCAGCTTGGGACAGCAAGAGACCCAGTACTTC. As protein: CASSLGQQETQYF.